Each of the 25 T cell receptor beta chains below was sequenced from the same sample in a study of early T cells in non-severe SARS-CoV-2 infection. TCRdb redid the calling of the 5' RACE reads with MiXCR, one entry per CDR3 protein. The sample consists of 98,000 or so distinct CDR3 sequences, over 9.5% of them appearing once. Sequenced material: whole blood, taken at baseline. The receptors originated from an adult who was a healthcare worker with PCR-confirmed SARS-CoV-2 infection or an uninfected control (not recorded which).

In this sample, this clonotype turned up a few times. The V and J genes are TRBV12-3 or TRBV12-4 and TRBJ2-1, with 14 bases that match TRBD2. This CDR3 has 18 residues. The J segment lost 0 bases and the V segment lost 7 bases, leaving 8 bases of the junction unmatched. Written as DNA, the CDR3 is TGTGCCAGCATGAGGACTAGCGGGGGGATAAGCTCCTACAATGAGCAGTTCTTC. This encodes CASMRTSGGISSYNEQFF.

Concerning this clonotype: The junction shows a germline mismatch at one end, possibly a read error. This CDR3 is CASSLASGGSYEQYF. CDR3 bases: TGTGCCAGCAGCCTAGCTAGCGGGGGTTCCTACGAGCAGTACTTC. The chain employs TRBV7-2 and TRBJ2-7; 10 nucleotides agree with TRBD2. This CDR3 is 15 amino acids long. CDR1 is SGHTA, CDR2 FQGNSA, per germline.

J is TRBJ1-2 and V is TRBV7-8; D uncertain. Germline CDR1 SGHVS, CDR2 FQNEAQ. The CDR3 has 15 residues. Trimming shortened V by 0 bases and J by 0 bases, and 8 bases separated the two germline ends. The DNA for the CDR3 is TGTGCCAGCAGCTTAGCGGGCCAGTCTAACTATGGCTACACCTTC. Its translation is CASSLAGQSNYGYTF.

The chain employs TRBV29-1 and TRBJ2-3; D unclear. CDR3 size: 13 residues. Germline loops: CDR1 SQVTM, CDR2 ANQGSEA. The V end lost 3 bases, the J end lost 0 bases, and 7 bases lay between the germline ends. CDR3 bases: TGCAGCGTTGACAAATCTAGCACAGATACGCAGTATTTT. Protein: CSVDKSSTDTQYF.

This clonotype was seen at least ten times. CDR3 bases: TGTGCCAGCAGCTACCTTCCCTCGGGACAAAACACCGGGGAGCTGTTTTTT. Protein: CASSYLPSGQNTGELFF. The V call is TRBV7-6, the J call TRBJ2-2; TRBD1 might be the D (6 bases). Germline V gene sequence: CDR1 SGHVS, CDR2 FNYEAQ. The CDR3 is 17 residues long. Trimming removed 4 bases from V and 2 bases from J, with 17 bases in between.

This chain connects TRBV7-9 to TRBJ2-5; D gene ambiguous. The germline V and J ends were trimmed by 4 bases and 3 bases, with 12 bases remaining between them. The CDR3 contains 14 residues. Germline V gene data show CDR1 as SEHNR and CDR2 as FQNEAQ (reference sequence). Written as DNA, the CDR3 is TGTGCCAGCAGCTGGGCCGGTCGGGAAGAGACCCAGTACTTC. It specifies CASSWAGREETQYF.

This clonotype has ten or more counts. The rearrangement joins TRBV7-9 to TRBJ2-7, with D possibly being TRBD1 or TRBD2 (6 bases each). CDR1 SEHNR and CDR2 FQNEAQ come from the germline V gene (reference sequence). The CDR3 is made up of 14 amino acids. V gave up 5 bases and J gave up 3 bases, with 14 bases separating them. The CDR3 DNA sequence: TGTGCCAGCAGCCCAACGGGGGCTTTCTACGAGCAGTACTTC. Protein: CASSPTGAFYEQYF.

This clonotype was counted ten times or more. The chain joins TRBV7-9 to TRBJ1-6, with a tentative D call TRBD1 (5 bases). CDR3 size: 15 residues. Germline-derived CDR1 and CDR2 are SEHNR and FQNEAQ (reference sequence). V was cut by 7 bases and J by 6 bases, with 16 bases left in between. The CDR3 region has the DNA TGTGCCAGCACCCCGGCCGGGGGGGGTAATTCACCCCTCCACTTT. Protein product: CASTPAGGGNSPLHF.

In its sample, this clonotype was seen many times. The V call is TRBV27, the J call TRBJ2-7; maybe TRBD2 (5 bases). V lost 5 bases and J lost 5, with 19 bases in between. The CDR3 is made up of 15 amino acids. CDR1 is MNHEY and CDR2 is SMNVEV in the germline V gene (reference sequence). CDR3 sequence (DNA): TGTGCCAGCAGTCCAACTCCGGACTCCCCCGACGAGCAGTACTTC. Its translation is CASSPTPDSPDEQYF.

In its sample, this clonotype was seen many times. The chain combines TRBV10-3 with TRBJ2-3, with 10 bases fitting TRBD2. CDR1 ENHRY and CDR2 SYGVKD come from the germline V gene. This CDR3 comprises 15 residues. J gave up 5 bases and V 9 bases, and 11 bases lay outside the gene matches. In DNA form, the CDR3 reads TGTGCCATGTCCCCTAGCGGGAGAATAGGAGATACGCAGTATTTT. Amino acid sequence: CAMSPSGRIGDTQYF.

This clonotype was found a few times. The chain carries TRBV11-2 and TRBJ2-7; no clear D. V was cut by 2 bases and J by 0 bases, with 11 bases left in between. This CDR3 contains 15 residues. Germline V CDR1 and CDR2: SGHAT, FQNNGV. CDR3 coding DNA: TGTGCCAGCAGCTTAATAGTCGCCGTCTCCTACGAGCAGTACTTC. Encoded protein: CASSLIVAVSYEQYF. Drawing the rest from reference TRBV11-2 and TRBJ2-7, the complete variable domain is EAGVAQSPRYKIIEKRQSVAFWCNPISGHATLYWYQQILGQGPKLLIQFQNNGVVDDSQLPKDRFSAERLKGVDSTLKIQPAKLEDSAVYLCASSLIVAVSYEQYFGPGTRLTVT.

Ten or more counts support this clonotype. The V and J genes are TRBV7-8 and TRBJ1-1; tentative D call: TRBD1 (6 bases). The CDR3 spans 16 residues. Trimming removed 1 base from V and 4 bases from J, with 16 bases in between. Germline loops: CDR1 SGHVS, CDR2 FQNEAQ. The CDR3 loop reads CASSLGFWGGGTEAFF. DNA for the CDR3: TGTGCCAGCAGCTTAGGGTTCTGGGGGGGCGGCACTGAAGCTTTCTTT.

This clonotype was recorded many times. This chain connects TRBV6-2 or TRBV6-3 to TRBJ1-6; no definite D call. Germline V CDR1 and CDR2: MNHEY, SVGEGT. The V gene lost 5 bases and the J gene lost 4 bases, with 9 bases spanning the gap. The CDR3 runs 14 residues. As DNA, the CDR3 is TGTGCCAGCAGTCCCGGGAGTTATAATTCACCCCTCCACTTT. Amino acids: CASSPGSYNSPLHF.

The genes are TRBV5-1 and TRBJ2-2; no clear D. V was shortened by 3 bases and J by 4 bases, with 10 bases between the two germline ends. This CDR3 has 14 residues. CDR1 SGHRS and CDR2 YFSETQ come from the germline V gene. The CDR3 DNA reads TGCGCCAGCAGCTCAATAGGTGGCACCGGGGAGCTGTTTTTT. Translating it yields CASSSIGGTGELFF.

This clonotype has only a few counts. The chain is built from TRBV28 and TRBJ1-4; D remains unclear. V was clipped by 3 bases and J by 7 bases, with 18 bases between them. This CDR3 has 16 amino acids. The germline gives CDR1 MDHEN, CDR2 SYDVKM. The CDR3 DNA is TGTGCCAGCAGTTTGGCTACCAGCCTAGGCGGTGAAAAACTGTTTTTT. Its protein is CASSLATSLGGEKLFF.

This clonotype was counted between two and nine times. CDR3 nucleotide sequence: TGTGCCACCAGTGATTTTGTACAGGGGGGCCTGGGAGATACGCAGTATTTT. It encodes CATSDFVQGGLGDTQYF. J is TRBJ2-3 and V is TRBV24-1; 8 bases agree with TRBD1. V trimming: 1 base; J trimming: 5 bases; junction bases outside the gene matches: 10. Germline CDR1 reads KGHDR; CDR2 reads SFDVKD. This CDR3 contains 17 residues.

This clonotype came up a few times. This chain links TRBV20-1 with TRBJ2-5, with D possibly matching TRBD2 (6 bases). The CDR3 spans 14 residues. Trimming took off 5 bases at V and 3 bases at J, with 16 bases between the two ends. CDR1 and CDR2 (germline): DFQATT, SNEGSKA (reference sequence). The CDR3 DNA follows: TGCAGTGCTCCCAAGGCGGGAATGAAAGAGACCCAGTACTTC. It is translated as CSAPKAGMKETQYF.

This clonotype was seen many times. The chain couples TRBV5-4 to TRBJ2-7; TRBD2 matches 12 bases. The CDR3 length is 18 residues. Germline V gene lookup returns CDR1 SGHNT and CDR2 YYREEE (reference sequence). V trimming: 5 bases; J trimming: 6 bases; junction bases outside the gene matches: 18. This CDR3 reads CASRPAPSLAGGPGEQYF. In DNA, the CDR3 is TGTGCCAGCAGACCTGCACCGAGTCTAGCGGGAGGGCCGGGCGAGCAGTACTTC.

The rearrangement joins TRBV25-1 to TRBJ1-6; D not resolved. Trimming removed 3 bases at V and 6 bases at J, with 12 bases between. Germline values: CDR1 MGHDK, CDR2 SYGVNS. The length of the CDR3 is 15 residues. CDR3 protein: CASSDTPLGNSPLHF. Written as DNA, the CDR3 is TGTGCCAGCAGTGACACCCCGCTGGGTAATTCACCCCTCCACTTT.

This clonotype has ten or more counts. The chain links TRBV11-2 to TRBJ2-2; TRBD2 might be the D (6 bases). This CDR3 is built from 15 residues. Germline V gives CDR1 SGHAT, CDR2 FQNNGV. Trimming left V 3 bases short and J 4 bases short, with 12 bases between. The CDR3 bases are TGTGCCAGCAGCTTCGGAGGGAAGGGCACCGGGGAGCTGTTTTTT. This gives the protein CASSFGGKGTGELFF.

V gene TRBV5-1 combines with J gene TRBJ2-1; D unresolved. The CDR3 contains 18 residues. CDR1 and CDR2 from the germline V gene are SGHRS and YFSETQ. V lost 1 base and J lost 0, with 17 bases in between. The CDR3 nucleotides read TGCGCCAGCAGCTTGTGGACCCGCGGCCTGAGCTCCTACAATGAGCAGTTCTTC. Translation: CASSLWTRGLSSYNEQFF.

Many counts were recorded for this clonotype. The rearrangement links TRBV12-3 or TRBV12-4 to TRBJ1-2, with 9 bases identical to TRBD1. V lost 5 bases to trimming and J lost 6 bases; unmatched junction nucleotides: 10. There are 15 residues in the CDR3. For the CDR3, the DNA is TGTGCCAGCAGTACCCACGGGACAGGGAATGATGGCTACACCTTC. Its translation: CASSTHGTGNDGYTF.

The genes are TRBV2 and TRBJ2-7; D is ambiguous. Germline CDR1 is SNHLY and CDR2 is FYNNEI. The CDR3 runs 11 residues. V lost 1 base to trimming and J lost 7 bases, with 5 bases between them. The CDR3 sequence is CASSEGREQYF. CDR3 sequence (DNA): TGTGCCAGCAGTGAAGGGCGGGAGCAGTACTTC.

This clonotype appeared a few times. The chain links TRBV30 to TRBJ1-2; D perhaps matches TRBD1 (5 bases). The CDR3 has 11 residues. Looked up from germline, CDR1 is GTSNPN and CDR2 is SVGIG (reference sequence). V was cut by 4 bases and J by 8 bases, with 11 bases left in between. Here the CDR3 reads CAWNEGMGYTF. DNA for the CDR3: TGTGCCTGGAACGAGGGGATGGGCTACACCTTC.

This clonotype was recorded at least ten times. The V call is TRBV10-1, the J call TRBJ2-7, with TRBD1 identical over 10 bases. The germline V gene has CDR1 WNHNN and CDR2 SYGVQD (reference sequence). The V and J ends lost 6 bases and 12 bases, in that order; junction bases with no gene match: 11. CDR3 length: 13 amino acids. CDR3 DNA sequence: TGCGCCAGCAGCCCGGGACAGGGGCAGCCGTTGTACTTC. Residues: CASSPGQGQPLYF.